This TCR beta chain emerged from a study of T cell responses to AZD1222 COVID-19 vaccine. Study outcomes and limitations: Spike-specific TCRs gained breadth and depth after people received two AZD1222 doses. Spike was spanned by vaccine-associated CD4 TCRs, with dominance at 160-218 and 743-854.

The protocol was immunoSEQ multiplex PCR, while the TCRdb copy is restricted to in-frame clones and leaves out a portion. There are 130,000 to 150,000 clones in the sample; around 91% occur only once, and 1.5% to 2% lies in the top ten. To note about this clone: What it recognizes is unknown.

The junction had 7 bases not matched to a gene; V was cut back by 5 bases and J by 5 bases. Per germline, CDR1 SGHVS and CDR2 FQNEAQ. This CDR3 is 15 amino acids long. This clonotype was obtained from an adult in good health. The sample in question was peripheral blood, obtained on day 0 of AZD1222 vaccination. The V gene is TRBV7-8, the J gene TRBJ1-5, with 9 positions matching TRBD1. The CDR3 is CASSQTGGGHQPQHF. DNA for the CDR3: TGTGCCAGCAGCCAGACAGGGGGGGGACATCAGCCCCAGCATTTT. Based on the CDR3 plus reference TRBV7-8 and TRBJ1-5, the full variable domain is GAGVSQSPRYKVAKRGQDVALRCDPISGHVSLFWYQQALGQGPEFLTYFQNEAQLDKSGLPSDRFFAERPEGSVSTLKIQRTQQEDSAVYLCASSQTGGGHQPQHFGDGTRLSIL.